The present entry profiles one TCR beta chain with its context. The antigen is undetermined. Since the CDR3 does not end with the conserved phenylalanine or tryptophan, this likely comes from a read error. The CDR3 consists of 13 residues. Trimming pared 6 bases from V and 5 bases from J, leaving 13 bases between. Unique molecular identifiers tagged the TCR beta cDNA libraries. Using its own MiXCR run on the PCR reads, TCRdb lists one record per CDR3 protein. The sample carries around 400,000 distinct CDR3 sequences, about a third recorded once. These data come from a study of post-analysis software for immune sequencing data. Study-wide findings and caveats: Roughly 5 TRBV segments were significantly more frequent in patients than in controls. TRBV5-6, TRBV5-1 and TRBV20-1 were among these segments. Samples prepared in the same batch strongly co-clustered by F measure.

This clonotype was sampled from a girl aged 5-17 years with multiple sclerosis. V is TRBV12-3 or TRBV12-4 and J is TRBJ1-2; a weak D match, TRBD1 (5 bases). The sample consisted of blood. The DNA for the CDR3 is TGTGCCAGCAGCTCAGGGATTGGGTATGGCTACACCATC. Amino acid sequence: CASSSGIGYGYTI.